This TCR beta chain was captured in a study of regulatory T cells in long-lasting Graves disease. Investigators prepared the TCR beta libraries by applying iRepertoire HTBI primers and Arm-PCR of CDR3 regions. TCRdb fed the multiplex PCR reads into MiXCR, producing one record per CDR3 protein. The sample has under 450,000 distinct CDR3 sequences, 12% seen once. Many counts were recorded for this clonotype. The CDR3 is 13 residues long. Trimming took off 4 bases at V and 0 bases at J, with 7 bases between the two ends. Germline CDR1 is DFQATT and CDR2 is SNEGSKA (reference sequence). Stated time point: newly diagnosed GD, antithyroid drugs for less than 3 months. The TCR library was prepared using RNA isolated from PBMCs. The same sample was also used in a study of T cells in Graves' hyperthyroidism and ophthalmopathy.

This rearrangement joins TRBV20-1 to TRBJ1-3, with D possibly matching TRBD1 (6 bases). This sequence originates from a woman in her late teens or twenties with Graves disease. Sequenced material: peripheral blood mononuclear cells (PBMCs), taken at new diagnosis, from a patient treated with antithyroid drugs. The chain's CDR3 is CSAMDSSGNTIYF. In DNA form, the CDR3 reads TGCAGTGCTATGGACAGCTCTGGAAACACCATATATTTT.